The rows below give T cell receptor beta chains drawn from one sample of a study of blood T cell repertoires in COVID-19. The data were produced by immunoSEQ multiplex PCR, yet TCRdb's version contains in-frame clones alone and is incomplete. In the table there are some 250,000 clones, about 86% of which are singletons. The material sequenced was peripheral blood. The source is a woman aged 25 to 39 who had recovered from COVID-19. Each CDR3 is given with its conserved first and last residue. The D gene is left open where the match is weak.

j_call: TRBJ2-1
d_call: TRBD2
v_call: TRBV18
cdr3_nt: TGTGCCAGCTCACCAGAGGGGAGCGGGGGGACTTACAATGAGCAGTTCTTC
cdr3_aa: CASSPEGSGGTYNEQFF

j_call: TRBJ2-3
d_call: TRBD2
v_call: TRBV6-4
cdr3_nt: TGTGCCAGCAGTCAATCCAGCGGGGGGACGACAGATACGCAGTATTTT
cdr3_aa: CASSQSSGGTTDTQYF

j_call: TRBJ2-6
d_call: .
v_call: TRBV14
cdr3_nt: TGTGCCAGCAGCCAAGATCGGCAGGGCTACTCTGGGGCCAACGTCCTGACTTTC
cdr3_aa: CASSQDRQGYSGANVLTF

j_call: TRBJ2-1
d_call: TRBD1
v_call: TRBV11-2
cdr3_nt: TGTGCCAGCAGCCCAGACAGGGAAGAGTTCTTC
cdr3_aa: CASSPDREEFF

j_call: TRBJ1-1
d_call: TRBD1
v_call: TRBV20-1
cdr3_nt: TGCAGTGCTAGTAAGGCAGGGGGCGACGCTGAAGCTTTCTTT
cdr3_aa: CSASKAGGDAEAFF

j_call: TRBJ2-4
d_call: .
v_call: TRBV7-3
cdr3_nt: TGTGCCAGCAGCCGAACCCCCCAGGGTAGAGCCAAAAACATTCAGTACTTC
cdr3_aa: CASSRTPQGRAKNIQYF

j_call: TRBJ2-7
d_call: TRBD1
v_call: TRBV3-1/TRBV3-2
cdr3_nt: TGTGCCAGCAGCCAAGTGGCGGGACAGGGGACCTACTCCTACGAGCAGTACTTC
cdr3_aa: CASSQVAGQGTYSYEQYF

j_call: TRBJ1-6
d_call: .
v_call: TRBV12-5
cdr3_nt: TGTGCTAGTGGTTTGGGGGCGGGGGGTAATTCACCCCTCCACTTT
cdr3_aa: CASGLGAGGNSPLHF

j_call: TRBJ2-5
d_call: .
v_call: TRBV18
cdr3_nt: TGTGCCAGCTCACCACTTGAGGGAGACCAAGAGACCCAGTACTTC
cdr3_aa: CASSPLEGDQETQYF

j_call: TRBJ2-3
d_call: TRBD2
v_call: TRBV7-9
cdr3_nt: TGTGCCAGCAGTTACAAGCGGGGGGGTACAGATACGCAGTATTTT
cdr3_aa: CASSYKRGGTDTQYF